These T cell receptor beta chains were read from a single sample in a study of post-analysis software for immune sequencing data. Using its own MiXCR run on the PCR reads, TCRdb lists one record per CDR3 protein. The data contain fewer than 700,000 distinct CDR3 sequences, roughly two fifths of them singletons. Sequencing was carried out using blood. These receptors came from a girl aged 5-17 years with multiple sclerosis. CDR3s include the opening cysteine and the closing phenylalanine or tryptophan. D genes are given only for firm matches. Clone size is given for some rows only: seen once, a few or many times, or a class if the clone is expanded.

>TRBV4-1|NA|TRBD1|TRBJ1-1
CASSQVPDRGTEAFF
TGCGCCAGCAGCCAAGTTCCTGACAGGGGCACTGAAGCTTTCTTT
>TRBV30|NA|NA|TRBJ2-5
CAWSVRVVETQYF
TGTGCCTGGAGTGTTAGAGTGGTAGAGACCCAGTACTTC
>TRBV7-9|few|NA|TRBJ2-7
CASSPRNRATYEQYF
TGTGCCAGCAGCCCAAGAAACAGGGCCACCTACGAGCAGTACTTC
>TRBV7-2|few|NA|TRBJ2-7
CASSPTDFYEQYF
TGTGCCAGCAGCCCGACAGATTTTTACGAGCAGTACTTC
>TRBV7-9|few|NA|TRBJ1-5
CASTRPGFNQPQHF
TGTGCCAGCACCCGACCAGGGTTCAATCAGCCCCAGCATTTT
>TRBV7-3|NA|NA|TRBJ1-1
CASSLNPGGNTEAFF
TGTGCCAGCAGCTTAAATCCCGGCGGGAACACTGAAGCTTTCTTT
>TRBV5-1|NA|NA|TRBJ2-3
CASSVQASTDTQYF
TGCGCCAGCAGCGTGCAGGCTAGCACAGATACGCAGTATTTT
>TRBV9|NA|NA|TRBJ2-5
CASSEERYQETQYF
TGTGCCAGCAGCGAGGAGCGGTACCAAGAGACCCAGTACTTC
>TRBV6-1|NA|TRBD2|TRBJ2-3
CASRENERGGPDTQYF
TGTGCCAGCAGGGAAAATGAGCGGGGGGGCCCAGATACGCAGTATTTT
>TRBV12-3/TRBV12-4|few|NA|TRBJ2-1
CASSSPPESYNEQFF
TGTGCCAGCAGTTCTCCCCCCGAGTCCTACAATGAGCAGTTCTTC
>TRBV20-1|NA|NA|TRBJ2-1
CSARDLGIEQFF
TGCAGTGCTAGAGATCTGGGGATCGAGCAGTTCTTC
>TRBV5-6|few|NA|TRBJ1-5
CASSLGQAHQPQHF
TGTGCCAGCAGCTTGGGACAGGCCCATCAGCCCCAGCATTTT
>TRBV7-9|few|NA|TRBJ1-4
CASSLGGGTREKLFF
TGTGCCAGCAGCTTAGGGGGGGGCACGAGGGAAAAACTGTTTTTT
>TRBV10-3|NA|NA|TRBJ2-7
CAISVALNSYEQYF
TGTGCCATCAGTGTCGCCTTAAACTCCTACGAGCAGTACTTC
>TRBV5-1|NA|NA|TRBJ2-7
CASSSLASSYNEQYF
TGCGCCAGCAGTTCCCTTGCAAGCTCCTACAATGAGCAGTACTTC
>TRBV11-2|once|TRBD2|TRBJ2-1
CASRGLAGHNEQFF
TGTGCCAGCAGGGGACTAGCGGGACACAATGAGCAGTTCTTC
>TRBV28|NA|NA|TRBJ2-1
CASREAHEQFF
TGTGCCAGCAGGGAGGCTCATGAGCAGTTCTTC
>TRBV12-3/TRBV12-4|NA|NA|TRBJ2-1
CASSLPLGRGEEQFF
TGTGCCAGCAGTTTACCTTTGGGCAGGGGGGAGGAGCAGTTCTTC
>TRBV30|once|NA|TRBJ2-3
CAWSRNSGTDTQYF
TGTGCCTGGAGCCGAAATAGCGGAACAGATACGCAGTATTTT
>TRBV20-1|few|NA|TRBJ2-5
CSAPKGLETQYF
TGCAGTGCTCCCAAGGGACTAGAGACCCAGTACTTC
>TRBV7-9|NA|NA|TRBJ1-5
CASSYGQSNQPQHF
TGTGCCAGCAGCTACGGGCAGAGCAATCAGCCCCAGCATTTT
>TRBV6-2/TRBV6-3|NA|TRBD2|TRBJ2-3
CASRLAGGLDTQYF
TGTGCCAGCAGGCTAGCGGGGGGCCTAGATACGCAGTATTTT
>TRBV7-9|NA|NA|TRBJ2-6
CASSKDRANVLTF
TGTGCCAGCAGCAAGGACAGGGCCAACGTCCTGACTTTC
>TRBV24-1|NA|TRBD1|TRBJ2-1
CATSDFRGRDEQFF
TGTGCCACCAGTGATTTCAGGGGGCGGGATGAGCAGTTCTTC
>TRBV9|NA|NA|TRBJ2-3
CASSATGATDTQYF
TGTGCCAGCAGCGCAACTGGAGCCACAGATACGCAGTATTTT
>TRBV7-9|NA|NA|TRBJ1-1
CASSLVLNTEAFF
TGTGCCAGCAGCTTAGTCCTGAACACTGAAGCTTTCTTT
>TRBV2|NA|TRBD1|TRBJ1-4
CASSESPGTENEKLFF
TGTGCCAGCAGTGAATCCCCCGGGACAGAAAATGAAAAACTGTTTTTT
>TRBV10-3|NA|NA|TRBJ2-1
CAISLTLPGDNEQFF
TGTGCCATCAGTTTAACCTTACCCGGGGACAATGAGCAGTTCTTC
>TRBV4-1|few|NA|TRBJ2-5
CASRVPGQAATQYF
TGCGCCAGCAGGGTCCCGGGACAAGCGGCGACCCAGTACTTC
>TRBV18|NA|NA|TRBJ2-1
CASSIGGTEQFF
TGTGCCAGCTCAATCGGAGGGACCGAGCAGTTCTTC
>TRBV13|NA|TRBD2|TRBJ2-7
CASSEKTSGGNYEQYF
TGTGCCAGCAGTGAGAAGACTAGCGGGGGGAACTACGAGCAGTACTTC
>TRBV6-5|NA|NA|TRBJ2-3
CASRLVISTDTQYF
TGTGCCAGCCGATTGGTGATTAGCACAGATACGCAGTATTTT
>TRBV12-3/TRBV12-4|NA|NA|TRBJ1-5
CASSLRRGGQPQHF
TGTGCCAGCAGTTTGAGGAGGGGAGGGCAGCCCCAGCATTTT
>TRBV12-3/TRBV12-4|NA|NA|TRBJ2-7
CASSLKPSKQYF
TGTGCCAGCAGTTTAAAGCCCTCCAAGCAGTACTTC
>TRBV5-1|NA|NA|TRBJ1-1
CASSQQSFTEAFF
TGCGCCAGCAGCCAACAGTCGTTCACTGAAGCTTTCTTT
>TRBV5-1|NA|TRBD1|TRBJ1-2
CASSYQQGRDGYTF
TGCGCCAGCAGCTACCAACAGGGGAGGGATGGCTACACCTTC
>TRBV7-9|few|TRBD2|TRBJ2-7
CASSPHPSGSSYEQYF
TGTGCCAGCAGCCCGCACCCTAGCGGGAGCTCCTACGAGCAGTACTTC
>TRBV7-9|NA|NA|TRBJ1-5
CASSPTYDQPQHF
TGTGCCAGCAGCCCCACTTACGATCAGCCCCAGCATTTT
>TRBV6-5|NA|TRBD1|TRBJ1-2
CASSFADRGKDGYTF
TGTGCCAGCAGTTTCGCAGACAGGGGGAAAGACGGCTACACCTTC
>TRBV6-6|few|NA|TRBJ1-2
CASRSDRARNYGYTF
TGTGCCAGCAGATCGGACCGAGCTCGTAACTATGGCTACACCTTC
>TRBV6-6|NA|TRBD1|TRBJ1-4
CASSFGTGGEKLFF
TGTGCCAGCAGTTTCGGGACAGGCGGCGAAAAACTGTTTTTT